This entry lists 14 T cell receptor beta chains sequenced from one sample in a study of T cell clusters in autoimmune cytopenias. TRB amplification used 250 ng of peripheral blood genomic DNA. TRB rearrangements were amplified by touch-down multiplex PCR with mixed TRB-A/B primers. TCRdb re-called the multiplex PCR reads; every CDR3 protein appears as one record, without DNA. The table lists 10,000 to 11,000 distinct CDR3 sequences. Separately, the same data were catalogued under a study of T cell repertoires in aging, cancer and after chemotherapy.

Material for sequencing was peripheral blood. The source of these receptors is a human donor in good health.

This clonotype is labeled medium-sized based on frequency. The V gene is TRBV5-4, the J gene TRBJ1-1; TCRdb reports TRBD1, a call that lacks DNA to check it against. The CDR3 sequence is 15 residues long. Germline CDR1 reads SGHNT; CDR2 reads YYREEE (reference sequence). The CDR3 loop is CASSLGQGDHTEAFF.

V gene TRBV10-3 combines with J gene TRBJ2-7; TCRdb names TRBD1, which stays unverified in the absence of DNA. The CDR3 contains 15 residues. The germline V gene encodes CDR1 ENHRY and CDR2 SYGVKD. CDR3 loop: CAISERGQRGYEQYF.

The V and J genes are TRBV30 and TRBJ2-3; the D call from TCRdb, TRBD1, cannot be confirmed without DNA. This CDR3 spans 15 amino acids. Germline loops: CDR1 GTSNPN, CDR2 SVGIG (reference sequence). CDR3 residues: CAWSGGGGSTDTQYF. The entire variable domain, with the rest obtained from reference TRBV30 and TRBJ2-3, is as follows: SQTIHQWPATLVQPVGSPLSLECTVEGTSNPNLYWYRQAAGRGLQLLFYSVGIGQISSEVPQNLSASRPQDRQFILSSKKLLLSDSGFYLCAWSGGGGSTDTQYFGPGTRLTVL.

The chain links TRBV20-1 to TRBJ2-6; the TCRdb call, TRBD1, lacks DNA for checking. The germline V gene has CDR1 DFQATT and CDR2 SNEGSKA (reference sequence). The CDR3 runs 15 residues. The CDR3 spells CSANRGVSGANVLTF.

Its frequency marks this clonotype as medium-sized. This rearrangement joins TRBV19 to TRBJ1-2; with no DNA, the TCRdb D assignment of TRBD1 cannot be verified. Germline values: CDR1 LNHDA, CDR2 SQIVND (reference sequence). The CDR3 consists of 13 residues. CDR3 protein: CASIQGANYGYTF.

The gene calls are TRBV27 and TRBJ2-5; TCRdb calls TRBD2, which cannot be checked without DNA. Germline CDR1 reads MNHEY; CDR2 reads SMNVEV (reference sequence). CDR3 length: 16 amino acids. The CDR3 sequence: CASSTSGGALQETQYF.

The V call is TRBV12-3 or TRBV12-4, the J call TRBJ2-3; the D call from TCRdb, TRBD1, cannot be confirmed without DNA. This CDR3 has 14 amino acids. CDR3 protein: CASTRGGGTDTQYF.

This clonotype is called medium-sized (0.01 to 0.1%) based on its frequency. The gene calls are TRBV20-1 and TRBJ2-7; no DNA is available, so the TRBD1 call from TCRdb remains unchecked. Per the germline V gene, CDR1 is DFQATT and CDR2 is SNEGSKA (reference sequence). The CDR3 spans 13 residues. This CDR3 is CSARGQGGFEQYF.

J is TRBJ2-5 and V is TRBV18; there is no DNA to check the TCRdb D call of TRBD2. This CDR3 has 13 amino acids. CDR1 is KGHSH and CDR2 is LQKENI in the germline V gene. The CDR3 loop reads CASSQGQQETQYF.

By frequency, this clonotype registers medium-sized. The V gene is TRBV6-5, the J gene TRBJ1-6; TCRdb designates TRBD1, a call that cannot be tested without DNA. Germline lookup yields CDR1 MNHEY and CDR2 SVGAGI. The CDR3 loop spans 14 amino acids. This CDR3 reads CASSTQGLISPLHF.

This chain uses TRBV7-9 with TRBJ2-5. This CDR3 has 12 residues. Germline loops: CDR1 SEHNR, CDR2 FQNEAQ (reference sequence). CDR3 residues: CASSILGETQYF.

This chain connects TRBV18 to TRBJ1-5; TCRdb picks TRBD1, but there is no DNA to check that call. The CDR3 loop spans 15 amino acids. Germline CDR1 and CDR2: KGHSH and LQKENI. CDR3: CASSSSGGSGQPQHF.

Frequency places this clonotype as medium-sized (0.01 to 0.1%). The chain links TRBV19 to TRBJ2-7; there is no DNA to check the TCRdb D call of TRBD2. The CDR3 runs to 14 residues. Germline CDR1 reads LNHDA; CDR2 reads SQIVND (reference sequence). The chain's CDR3 is CASSPAGVYYEQYF.

This chain links TRBV10-3 with TRBJ2-3. The CDR3 contains 13 residues. Germline CDR1 is ENHRY and CDR2 is SYGVKD. The CDR3 sequence: CAISESATDTQYF.